The 21 T cell receptor beta chains below all came from one sample that was sequenced in a study of blood T cell repertoires in COVID-19 (TCRdb year 2020). Library creation used the immunoSEQ multiplex PCR assay. TCRdb obtained this table from immuneACCESS and retained in-frame rearrangements with V and J assigned. These tables miss some clones; where compared with another copy, unresolved V genes account for less than half of the shortfall, and the remainder is unexplained. The sample has around 68,000 clones on record, roughly 87% of them singletons. Of the sample, under 7% is held by the ten largest clones. The sample consisted of peripheral blood. Receptors were obtained from a man over 45 with active COVID-19.

The CDR3 region has the DNA TGTGCCAGCAGCCGGACAGGGTACGAGCAGTACTTC. The encoded protein is CASSRTGYEQYF. This chain connects TRBV6-4 to TRBJ2-7; 8 bases match TRBD1. This CDR3 is built from 12 residues. Per germline, CDR1 MRHNA and CDR2 SNTAGT. V was clipped by 6 bases and J by 4 bases; unmatched bases: 2.

This chain uses TRBV7-6 with TRBJ2-5, with TRBD2 matching over 14 bases. Per the germline V gene, CDR1 is SGHVS and CDR2 is FNYEAQ. The CDR3 is 21 amino acids. Germline trimming cut 0 bases from V and 2 bases from J; bases unmatched to any gene: 14. The CDR3 bases are TGTGCCAGCAGCTTAGCGATACGAGGGCGGACTAGCGGGGGGCCTCAAGAGACCCAGTACTTC. Translated: CASSLAIRGRTSGGPQETQYF.

There are a few counts of this clone. This chain's CDR3 is CASSLGGGNDYGYTF. The CDR3 coding sequence is TGTGCCAGCAGCTTAGGGGGGGGAAATGACTATGGCTACACCTTC. The genes are TRBV7-2 and TRBJ1-2; tentative D call: TRBD1 (5 bases). Germline CDR1 is SGHTA and CDR2 is FQGNSA. The CDR3 is made up of 15 amino acids. The V end was cut by 1 base, the J end by 3 bases, with 12 bases between.

V gene TRBV7-6 combines with J gene TRBJ2-3; the D gene is possibly TRBD2 (7 bases). Germline values: CDR1 SGHVS, CDR2 FNYEAQ. This CDR3 comprises 16 residues. Trimming removed 1 base at V and 0 bases at J, with 11 bases between. This CDR3 reads CASSLGSGGSTDTQYF. In nucleotides, the CDR3 is TGTGCCAGCAGCTTAGGGTCGGGGGGCAGCACAGATACGCAGTATTTT.

The chain carries TRBV21-1 and TRBJ2-7; TRBD1, the table's D call, was not compared with the DNA. TRBV21-1 is annotated as a pseudogene. The CDR3 length is 13 residues. CDR3 bases: TGTGCCAGCAGGCTCGACAGATCCTACGAGCAGTACTTC. Translation gives CASRLDRSYEQYF.

This chain uses TRBV29-1 with TRBJ2-7; possible D gene TRBD1, 5 bases. The CDR3 spans 14 residues. CDR1 and CDR2 (germline): SQVTM, ANQGSEA. V was shortened by 5 bases and J by 0 bases, with 14 bases between the two germline ends. The CDR3 sequence is CSVQTTASSYEQYF. CDR3 DNA sequence: TGCAGCGTTCAAACGACAGCAAGCTCCTACGAGCAGTACTTC.

The rearrangement uses TRBV30 and TRBJ2-7; TRBD2 matches at 13 bases. The junction had 9 bases not matched to a gene; V was cut back by 2 bases and J by 11 bases. This CDR3 contains 14 residues. Germline CDR1 GTSNPN, CDR2 SVGIG (reference sequence). The CDR3 region is CAWSPNGLAGEEYF. For the CDR3, the DNA is TGTGCCTGGAGTCCGAACGGACTAGCGGGAGAAGAGTACTTC.

The chain is built from TRBV6-2 or TRBV6-3 and TRBJ2-1, with D tentatively TRBD2 (5 bases). Trimming pared 0 bases from V and 6 bases from J, leaving 9 bases between. CDR3 size: 14 residues. Germline CDR1 and CDR2: MNHEY and SVGEGT. CDR3 sequence reads: CASSYSFAGNEQFF. The CDR3 region has the DNA TGTGCCAGCAGTTACTCGTTCGCGGGCAATGAGCAGTTCTTC.

The J gene is TRBJ1-2, the V gene TRBV6-2 or TRBV6-3; 7 nucleotides align to TRBD1. Germline CDR1 is MNHEY and CDR2 is SVGEGT. Unmatched junction bases numbered 7, after V lost 1 base and J lost 2 bases. The CDR3 extends over 16 amino acids. CDR3 residues: CASSYLGQNLNYGYTF. The CDR3 DNA reads as TGTGCCAGCAGTTACTTGGGACAGAACCTGAACTATGGCTACACCTTC.

This chain links TRBV6-1 with TRBJ1-6; 7 bases are shared with TRBD1. With 4 bases clipped from V and 8 bases from J, the junction kept 14 bases outside the gene matches. The CDR3 spans 17 residues. The germline V gene encodes CDR1 MNHNS and CDR2 SASEGT. The CDR3 sequence is CASSGRTGVLYYSPLHF. DNA for the CDR3: TGTGCCAGCAGTGGGAGGACAGGCGTCCTTTATTATTCACCCCTCCACTTT.

The count of this clone is one. The chain carries TRBV2 and TRBJ2-1; 12 bases are shared with TRBD1. The germline gives CDR1 SNHLY, CDR2 FYNNEI. Losses at the gene ends were 6 bases for V and 15 bases for J; bases not matched to a gene: 9. CDR3 length equals 13 residues. The CDR3 protein is CASRLRGQGASFF. The CDR3 DNA follows: TGTGCCAGCAGGTTAAGGGGACAGGGGGCTTCGTTCTTC.

This clone came up a few times. This chain uses TRBV7-9 with TRBJ2-1; 9 bases match TRBD2. Trimming cost V 5 bases and J 7 bases; bases outside gene matches: 12. Looked up from germline, CDR1 is SEHNR and CDR2 is FQNEAQ (reference sequence). The CDR3 sequence is 16 residues long. The CDR3 protein is CASSPRSVLAGNEQFF. CDR3 sequence (DNA): TGTGCCAGCAGCCCAAGAAGTGTCCTAGCGGGGAATGAGCAGTTCTTC.

The chain couples TRBV5-1 to TRBJ2-3; 8 bases fit TRBD2. This CDR3 spans 12 amino acids. The V gene end was trimmed by 7 bases and the J gene end by 6 bases; junction bases not matched to a gene: 4. Germline CDR1 and CDR2: SGHRS and YFSETQ. For the CDR3, the DNA is TGCGCCAGCGGACTAGCCGCGGATACGCAGTATTTT. Protein: CASGLAADTQYF.

The chain couples TRBV19 to TRBJ2-7, with D possibly being TRBD2 (5 bases). The V gene lost 9 bases and the J gene lost 6 bases, with 12 bases spanning the gap. Germline CDR1 and CDR2: LNHDA and SQIVND (reference sequence). The CDR3 contains 11 residues. CDR3 DNA sequence: TGTGCCAGCAGAGCGGCGGGCGAGCAGTACTTC. Translation gives CASRAAGEQYF.

The chain employs TRBV5-4 and TRBJ1-5; D is uncertain. The germline V gene has CDR1 SGHNT and CDR2 YYREEE (reference sequence). Trimming took off 0 bases at V and 5 bases at J, with 6 bases between the two ends. The CDR3 length is 13 residues. The CDR3 DNA sequence: TGTGCCAGCAGCTTGGGGTCGGATCAGCCCCAGCATTTT. Translating gives CASSLGSDQPQHF.

This clone has only a few counts. The V call is TRBV21-1, the J call TRBJ2-2; the D call TRBD2 from the table was never checked on the DNA. TRBV21-1 represents a pseudogene. The CDR3 is 17 amino acids. CDR3 loop: CASSDSSGKIDTGELFF. CDR3 DNA: TGTGCCAGCAGCGATTCGAGCGGGAAGATTGACACCGGGGAGCTGTTTTTT.

The chain carries TRBV11-2 and TRBJ2-2; D is unresolved. CDR3 length equals 16 residues. Looked up from germline, CDR1 is SGHAT and CDR2 is FQNNGV. V lost 1 base and J lost 0, with 9 bases in between. For the CDR3, the DNA is TGTGCCAGCAGCTTAGGTCCGGGTTCGAACACCGGGGAGCTGTTTTTT. It codes for CASSLGPGSNTGELFF.

The chain carries TRBV7-2 and TRBJ2-3, with TRBD1 as a possible D gene (5 bases). Germline CDR1 reads SGHTA; CDR2 reads FQGNSA. V dropped 7 bases and J dropped 0 bases, with 14 bases sitting between them. The CDR3 length is 15 residues. CDR3 amino acids: CASTSKGKSTDTQYF. DNA of the CDR3: TGTGCCAGCACCTCAAAGGGGAAGAGCACAGATACGCAGTATTTT.

This chain connects TRBV19 to TRBJ1-5; D call uncertain. The CDR3 length is 13 residues. Germline values: CDR1 LNHDA, CDR2 SQIVND (reference sequence). V lost 3 bases, J lost 4 bases, and 7 bases lay in between. The CDR3 DNA is TGTGCCAGTAGTATGGCGGGGAATCAGCCCCAGCATTTT. Protein product: CASSMAGNQPQHF.

This clone was recorded once. The rearrangement uses TRBV29-1 and TRBJ1-2, with a tentative D call TRBD1 (5 bases). CDR1 is SQVTM and CDR2 is ANQGSEA in the germline V gene. V shed 3 bases and J shed 4 bases, with 6 bases lying between them. CDR3 length: 11 residues. The CDR3 nucleotides are TGCAGCGTTGACCAGGGCTATGGCTACACCTTC. Translating it yields CSVDQGYGYTF.

This chain uses TRBV11-3 with TRBJ2-5, with a possible D match to TRBD2 (5 bases). The CDR3 is 13 amino acids. The V and J ends lost 5 bases and 7 bases respectively, with 14 bases between them. The germline CDR1 and CDR2 sequences are SGHNT and YENEEA. Here the CDR3 reads CASSLDSEGTQYF. As DNA, the CDR3 is TGTGCCAGCAGCCTTGACTCTGAGGGGACCCAGTACTTC.